Listed below are T cell receptor beta chains from one sample, sequenced in a study of cytomegalovirus exposure and HLA in healthy donors. Method: immunoSEQ multiplex PCR; TCRdb's copy keeps in-frame clones and lacks some. The table shows around 54,000 clones, with 89% occurring only once. Sequenced material: PBMCs. The source is a woman under 30 in good health and CMV-seropositive. The CDR3 runs from the conserved cysteine through the conserved F or W. A D gene is named only where the DNA matches it firmly. Rows may omit the clone size; those that give it use once, few, many or a size class.

clone_size | j_call | v_call | d_call | cdr3_aa | cdr3_nt
NA | TRBJ2-2 | TRBV4-2 | NA | CASSQDPTPNTGELFF | TGTGCCAGCAGCCAAGACCCCACACCGAACACCGGGGAGCTGTTTTTT
NA | TRBJ2-5 | TRBV9 | TRBD2 | CASSVGNGGKETQYF | TGTGCCAGCAGCGTAGGGAACGGGGGGAAAGAGACCCAGTACTTC
NA | TRBJ2-3 | TRBV18 | NA | CASSPRVPLSGDTQYF | TGTGCCAGCTCACCCAGAGTACCCCTGTCGGGGGATACGCAGTATTTT
NA | TRBJ1-2 | TRBV19 | TRBD1 | CASRAGTGAFWYGYTF | TGTGCCAGTAGGGCCGGGACAGGCGCCTTTTGGTATGGCTACACCTTC
NA | TRBJ1-6 | TRBV5-4 | TRBD1 | CASSLVSGTANSPLHF | TGTGCCAGCAGCTTGGTTTCCGGGACAGCAAATTCACCCCTCCACTTT
NA | TRBJ2-5 | TRBV6-1 | NA | CASSQRKETQYF | TGTGCCAGCAGCCAGCGGAAAGAGACCCAGTACTTC
NA | TRBJ1-6 | TRBV6-1 | TRBD1 | CASKTGDYSPLHF | TGTGCCAGCAAAACAGGGGATTATTCACCCCTCCACTTT
NA | TRBJ1-1 | TRBV7-2 | TRBD1 | CASSPAGTGGEAFF | TGTGCCAGCAGTCCAGCCGGGACAGGGGGTGAAGCTTTCTTT
NA | TRBJ2-3 | TRBV7-3 | TRBD1 | CASSRGTGGALGTDTQYF | TGTGCCAGCAGCCGAGGGACAGGGGGCGCCTTGGGCACAGATACGCAGTATTTT
NA | TRBJ2-7 | TRBV27 | TRBD1 | CASSVAQGGTSYEQYF | TGTGCCAGCAGTGTCGCCCAAGGGGGCACCAGTTACGAGCAGTACTTC
NA | TRBJ1-1 | TRBV19 | NA | CASSMRGTEAFF | TGTGCCAGTAGTATGAGAGGCACTGAAGCTTTCTTT
NA | TRBJ2-3 | TRBV5-4 | NA | CASSFVVGTVTDTQYF | TGTGCCAGCAGCTTTGTGGTAGGGACTGTCACAGATACGCAGTATTTT
NA | TRBJ1-2 | TRBV5-6 | NA | CASSSYALSGYTF | TGTGCCAGCAGCTCCTACGCTCTATCTGGCTACACCTTC
NA | TRBJ1-3 | TRBV7-6 | TRBD1 | CASSLAPGQGHTIYF | TGTGCCAGCAGCTTAGCGCCCGGACAGGGGCACACCATATATTTT
NA | TRBJ2-1 | TRBV9 | TRBD1 | CASSETGRNEQFF | TGTGCCAGCAGCGAGACAGGGCGAAATGAGCAGTTCTTC
NA | TRBJ2-4 | TRBV5-5 | NA | CASSLIRPRGKNIQYF | TGTGCCAGCAGCTTGATACGGCCCAGGGGAAAAAACATTCAGTACTTC
NA | TRBJ2-1 | TRBV5-6 | NA | CASSFTGTTVAEQFF | TGTGCCAGCAGCTTTACAGGGACGACGGTCGCTGAGCAGTTCTTC
NA | TRBJ1-6 | TRBV14 | TRBD1 | CASSQGQGVNSPLHF | TGTGCCAGCAGCCAAGGACAGGGGGTAAATTCACCCCTCCACTTT
NA | TRBJ2-5 | TRBV19 | TRBD1 | CASSARTGPMETQYF | TGTGCCAGTAGTGCACGGACAGGGCCCATGGAGACCCAGTACTTC
NA | TRBJ1-1 | TRBV9 | NA | CASSVEAGFIANTEAFF | TGTGCCAGCAGCGTAGAGGCAGGGTTCATTGCGAACACTGAAGCTTTCTTT
NA | TRBJ1-1 | TRBV28 | NA | CASSSSQPNTEAFF | TGTGCCAGCAGTTCATCACAGCCGAACACTGAAGCTTTCTTT
NA | TRBJ2-5 | TRBV15 | TRBD2 | CATQEAGGTETQYF | TGTGCCACCCAGGAAGCGGGGGGGACGGAGACCCAGTACTTC
NA | TRBJ1-2 | TRBV19 | TRBD1 | CASSRDRGEYGYTF | TGTGCCAGTAGCAGGGACAGGGGAGAATATGGCTACACCTTC
NA | TRBJ1-4 | TRBV28 | TRBD1 | CASSPGDSINEKLFF | TGTGCCAGCAGTCCCGGGGACAGTATTAATGAAAAACTGTTTTTT
NA | TRBJ1-1 | TRBV6-5 | NA | CASSYEPGVTEAFF | TGTGCCAGCAGTTACGAGCCGGGGGTGACTGAAGCTTTCTTT
NA | TRBJ2-1 | TRBV27 | TRBD2 | CASSWAAGDGNEQFF | TGTGCCAGCAGTTGGGCCGCGGGGGATGGAAATGAGCAGTTCTTC
NA | TRBJ2-1 | TRBV18 | TRBD2 | CASSPGAGLAGNEQFF | TGTGCCAGCTCACCGGGAGCTGGGCTAGCGGGGAATGAGCAGTTCTTC
NA | TRBJ1-1 | TRBV5-5 | NA | CASRVEEYTEAFF | TGTGCCAGCAGAGTCGAGGAGTACACTGAAGCTTTCTTT
NA | TRBJ1-1 | TRBV27 | NA | CTSREYIAPAWEAFF | TGTACCAGCAGGGAGTATATTGCGCCTGCCTGGGAAGCTTTCTTT
NA | TRBJ2-7 | TRBV6-5 | NA | CASSRAPGIYEQYF | TGTGCCAGCAGTCGCGCACCAGGGATCTACGAGCAGTACTTC
once | TRBJ1-4 | TRBV25-1 | NA | CASSGTARHEKLFF | TGTGCCAGCAGTGGGACAGCCCGGCATGAAAAACTGTTTTTT
NA | TRBJ1-2 | TRBV11-2 | NA | CASSGQDYGYTF | TGTGCCAGCAGCGGGCAGGACTATGGCTACACCTTC
NA | TRBJ2-7 | TRBV2 | NA | CASSQPQDEQYF | TGTGCCAGCAGTCAGCCCCAGGACGAGCAGTACTTC
NA | TRBJ2-6 | TRBV10-3 | NA | CAIGGPYSGANVLTF | TGTGCCATCGGAGGGCCTTACTCTGGGGCCAACGTCCTGACTTTC
NA | TRBJ1-2 | TRBV2 | TRBD1 | CASSRLPATGTGVGGYTF | TGTGCCAGCAGTCGATTACCGGCGACCGGGACAGGGGTGGGTGGCTACACCTTC
NA | TRBJ1-1 | TRBV6-1 | TRBD1 | CASSEPRQGSHTEAFF | TGTGCCAGCAGTGAACCTCGACAGGGGAGTCACACTGAAGCTTTCTTT
once | TRBJ2-5 | TRBV6-5 | TRBD2 | CASSYSSGGNQETQYF | TGTGCCAGCAGTTACTCTAGCGGGGGGAACCAAGAGACCCAGTACTTC
NA | TRBJ2-5 | TRBV6-6 | TRBD2 | CASSYQLAGVETQYF | TGTGCCAGCAGTTACCAACTAGCGGGGGTAGAGACCCAGTACTTC
NA | TRBJ2-1 | TRBV2 | TRBD2 | CASIVGPGLAGGIGEQFF | TGTGCCAGCATCGTAGGGCCCGGCCTAGCGGGGGGGATTGGTGAGCAGTTCTTC
once | TRBJ1-4 | TRBV6-5 | NA | CASSLRTVSEKLFF | TGTGCCAGCAGCCTTCGGACAGTGAGCGAAAAACTGTTTTTT
NA | TRBJ1-6 | TRBV7-2 | NA | CASRLGTGARALHF | TGTGCCAGCAGGCTTGGGACGGGAGCACGGGCCCTCCACTTT
NA | TRBJ1-1 | TRBV9 | NA | CASSGRGGRTEAFF | TGTGCCAGCAGCGGGCGAGGAGGTAGGACTGAAGCTTTCTTT
NA | TRBJ1-1 | TRBV9 | TRBD1 | CASSVVVPGTGGSEAFF | TGTGCCAGCAGCGTAGTGGTCCCCGGGACAGGGGGCTCTGAAGCTTTCTTT